Reported below is one T cell receptor (beta chain). What it binds is unknown. This CDR3 is built from 15 residues. Germline loops: CDR1 ENHRY, CDR2 SYGVKD. V was clipped by 6 bases and J by 6 bases; unmatched bases: 5. The data belong to a study of cytomegalovirus exposure and HLA in healthy donors. PCR employed 60 Vbeta and 13 Jbeta primers. Measured with immunoSEQ multiplex PCR; TCRdb has only the in-frame clones, and not every one. This table holds fewer than 200,000 clones, roughly four fifths found once. Findings of the study overall: Trimming of TCR beta V- and J-genes showed a link, identified in a later analysis, to a missense DCLRE1C variant. Researchers reported that a few CMV-associated chains were confirmed in vitro as CMV antigen-specific. Upon later analysis, HLA-associated TCR beta chains proved more clonally expanded than other, equally common chains. TCR beta sequences reportedly predicted most subjects' HLA-A and HLA-B alleles accurately.

The specimen sequenced was PBMCs. The TCR comes from a female donor in good health and CMV-seronegative. V usage is TRBV10-3 and J usage is TRBJ2-2; TRBD2 matches at 12 bases. The CDR3 sequence: CAIRQLAGGPGELFF. The CDR3 bases are TGTGCCATCAGGCAACTAGCGGGAGGACCCGGGGAGCTGTTTTTT.